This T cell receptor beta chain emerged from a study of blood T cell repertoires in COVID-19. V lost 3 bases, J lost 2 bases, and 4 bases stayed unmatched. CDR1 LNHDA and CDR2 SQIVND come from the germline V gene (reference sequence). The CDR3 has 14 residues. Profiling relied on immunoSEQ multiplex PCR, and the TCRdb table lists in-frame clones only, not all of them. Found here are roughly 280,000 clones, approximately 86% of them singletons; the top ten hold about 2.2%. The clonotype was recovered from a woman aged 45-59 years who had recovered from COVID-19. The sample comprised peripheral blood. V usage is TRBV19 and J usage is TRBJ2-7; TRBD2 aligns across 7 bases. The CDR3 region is CASSMGLPTYEQYF. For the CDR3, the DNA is TGTGCCAGTAGTATGGGACTACCAACCTACGAGCAGTACTTC.